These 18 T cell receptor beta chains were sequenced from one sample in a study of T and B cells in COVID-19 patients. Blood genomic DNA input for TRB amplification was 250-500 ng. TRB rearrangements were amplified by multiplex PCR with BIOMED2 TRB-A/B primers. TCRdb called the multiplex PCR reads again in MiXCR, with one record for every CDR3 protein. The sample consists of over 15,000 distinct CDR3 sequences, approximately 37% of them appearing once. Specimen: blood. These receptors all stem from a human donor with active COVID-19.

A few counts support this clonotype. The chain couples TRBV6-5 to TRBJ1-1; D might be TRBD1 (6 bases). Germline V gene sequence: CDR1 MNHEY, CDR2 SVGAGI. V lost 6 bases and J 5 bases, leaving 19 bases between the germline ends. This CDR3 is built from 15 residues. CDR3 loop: CASSRPGTRGTEAFF. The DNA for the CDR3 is TGTGCCAGCAGCAGACCCGGGACGAGGGGGACTGAAGCTTTCTTT.

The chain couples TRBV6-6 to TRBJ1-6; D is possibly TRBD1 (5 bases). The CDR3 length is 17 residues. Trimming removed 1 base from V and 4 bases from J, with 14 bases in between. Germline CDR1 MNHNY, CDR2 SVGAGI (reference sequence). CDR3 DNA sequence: TGTGCCAGCAGTTACTATGTGGCAGGGCCTTATAATTCACCCCTCCACTTT. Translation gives CASSYYVAGPYNSPLHF.

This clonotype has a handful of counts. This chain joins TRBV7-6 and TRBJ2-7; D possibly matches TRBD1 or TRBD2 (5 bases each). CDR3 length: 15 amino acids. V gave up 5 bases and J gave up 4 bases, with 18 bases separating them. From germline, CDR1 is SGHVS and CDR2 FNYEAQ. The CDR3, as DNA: TGTGCCAGCAGCAAAGGGACCGAAACTTTTTACGAGCAGTACTTC. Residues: CASSKGTETFYEQYF.

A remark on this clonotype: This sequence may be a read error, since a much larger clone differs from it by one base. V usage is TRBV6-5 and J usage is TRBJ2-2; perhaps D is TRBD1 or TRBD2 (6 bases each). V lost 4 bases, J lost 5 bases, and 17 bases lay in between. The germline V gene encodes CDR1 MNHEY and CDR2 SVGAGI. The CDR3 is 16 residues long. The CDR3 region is CASSSPVGGRTGELFF. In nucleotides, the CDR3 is TGTGCCAGCAGTTCCCCAGTGGGGGGCCGTACCGGGGAGCTGTTTTTT.

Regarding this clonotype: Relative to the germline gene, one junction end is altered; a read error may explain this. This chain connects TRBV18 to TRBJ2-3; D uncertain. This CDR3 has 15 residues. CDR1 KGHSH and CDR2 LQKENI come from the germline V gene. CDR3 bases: TGTGCCAGCTTACCAAAGGGAATCCCCACAGATACGCAGTATTTT. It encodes CASLPKGIPTDTQYF.

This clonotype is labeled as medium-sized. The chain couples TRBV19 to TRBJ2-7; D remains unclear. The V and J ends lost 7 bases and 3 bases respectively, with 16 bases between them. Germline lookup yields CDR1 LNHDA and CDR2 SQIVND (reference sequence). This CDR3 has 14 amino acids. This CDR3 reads CASKVAVHDYEQYF. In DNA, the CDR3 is TGTGCCAGTAAAGTGGCAGTGCATGACTACGAGCAGTACTTC.

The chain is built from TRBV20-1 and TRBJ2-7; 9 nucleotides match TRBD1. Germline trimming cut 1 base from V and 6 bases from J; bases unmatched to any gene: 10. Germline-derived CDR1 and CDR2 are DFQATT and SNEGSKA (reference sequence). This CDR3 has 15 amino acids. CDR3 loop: CSARARTGVGFEQYF. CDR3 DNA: TGCAGTGCTAGAGCTAGGACAGGGGTAGGGTTCGAGCAGTACTTC.

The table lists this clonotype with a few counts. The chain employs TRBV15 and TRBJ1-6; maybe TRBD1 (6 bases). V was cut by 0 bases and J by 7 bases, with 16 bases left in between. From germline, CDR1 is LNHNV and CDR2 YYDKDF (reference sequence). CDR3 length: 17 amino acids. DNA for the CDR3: TGTGCCACCAGCAGAGATCTGGGGGGCGCGTCGAATTCACCCCTCCACTTT. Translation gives CATSRDLGGASNSPLHF.

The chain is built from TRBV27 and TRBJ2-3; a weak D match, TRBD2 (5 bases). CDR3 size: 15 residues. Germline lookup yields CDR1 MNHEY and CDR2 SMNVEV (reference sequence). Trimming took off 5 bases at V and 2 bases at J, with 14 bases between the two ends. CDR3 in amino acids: CASSPLGANTDTQYF. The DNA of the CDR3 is TGTGCCAGCAGTCCTTTGGGAGCAAACACAGATACGCAGTATTTT.

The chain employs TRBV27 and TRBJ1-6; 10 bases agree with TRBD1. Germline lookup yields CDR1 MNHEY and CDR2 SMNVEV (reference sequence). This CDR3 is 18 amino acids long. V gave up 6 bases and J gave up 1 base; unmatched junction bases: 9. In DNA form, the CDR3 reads TGTGCCAGCAGCCGTGACAGGGGGCGAGGATCCTATAATTCACCCCTCCACTTT. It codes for CASSRDRGRGSYNSPLHF.

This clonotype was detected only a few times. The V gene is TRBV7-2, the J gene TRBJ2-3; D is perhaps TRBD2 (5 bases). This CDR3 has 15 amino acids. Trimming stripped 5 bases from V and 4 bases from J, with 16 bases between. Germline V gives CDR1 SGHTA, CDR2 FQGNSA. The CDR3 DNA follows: TGTGCCAGCAGCCAGCGGCAAGGCAGGCCAGATACGCAGTATTTT. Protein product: CASSQRQGRPDTQYF.

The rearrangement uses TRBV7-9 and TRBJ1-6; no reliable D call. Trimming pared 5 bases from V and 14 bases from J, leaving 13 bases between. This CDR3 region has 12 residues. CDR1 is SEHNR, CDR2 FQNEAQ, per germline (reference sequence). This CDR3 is CASSPRTFSLHF. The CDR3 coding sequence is TGTGCCAGCAGCCCCCGCACCTTCTCCCTCCACTTT.

CDR3 region: CASSLQRGGLQETQYF. CDR3 nucleotides: TGTGCCAGTAGTCTCCAGCGGGGGGGCCTTCAAGAGACCCAGTACTTC. The chain joins TRBV19 to TRBJ2-5, with 10 bases fitting TRBD2. CDR3 length equals 16 residues. Germline values: CDR1 LNHDA, CDR2 SQIVND (reference sequence). V was clipped by 5 bases and J by 2 bases; unmatched bases: 8. Filled out from reference TRBV19 and TRBJ2-5, the complete variable domain reads DGGITQSPKYLFRKEGQNVTLSCEQNLNHDAMYWYRQDPGQGLRLIYYSQIVNDFQKGDIAEGYSVSREKKESFPLTVTSAQKNPTAFYLCASSLQRGGLQETQYFGPGTRLLVL.

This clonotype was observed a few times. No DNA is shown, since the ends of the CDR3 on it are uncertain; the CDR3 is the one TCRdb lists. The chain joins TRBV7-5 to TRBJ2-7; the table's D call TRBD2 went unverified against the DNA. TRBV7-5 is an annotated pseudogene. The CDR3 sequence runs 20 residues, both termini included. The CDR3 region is CISVSEARIRTSGSSYEQYV.

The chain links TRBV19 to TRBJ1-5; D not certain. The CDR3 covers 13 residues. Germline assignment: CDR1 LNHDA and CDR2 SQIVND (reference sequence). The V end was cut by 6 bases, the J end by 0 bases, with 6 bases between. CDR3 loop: CASSITSNQPQHF. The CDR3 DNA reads TGTGCCAGTAGCATCACTAGCAATCAGCCCCAGCATTTT.

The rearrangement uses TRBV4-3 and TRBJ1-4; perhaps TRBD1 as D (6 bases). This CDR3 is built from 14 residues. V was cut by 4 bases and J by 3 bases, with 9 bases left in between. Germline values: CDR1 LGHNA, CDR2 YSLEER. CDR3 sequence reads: CASSPRTANEKLFF. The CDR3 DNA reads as TGCGCCAGCAGCCCACGGACAGCTAATGAAAAACTGTTTTTT.

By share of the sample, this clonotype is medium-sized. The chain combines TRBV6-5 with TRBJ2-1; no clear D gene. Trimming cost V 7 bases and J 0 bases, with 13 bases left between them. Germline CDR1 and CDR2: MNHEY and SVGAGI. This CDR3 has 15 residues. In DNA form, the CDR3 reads TGTGCCAGCACACCCGGGCTCAGCTCCTACAATGAGCAGTTCTTC. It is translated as CASTPGLSSYNEQFF.

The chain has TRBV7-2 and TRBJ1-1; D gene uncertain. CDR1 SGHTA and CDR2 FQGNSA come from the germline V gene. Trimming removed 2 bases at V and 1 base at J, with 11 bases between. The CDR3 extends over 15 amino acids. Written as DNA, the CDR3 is TGTGCCAGCAGCTTATTGGCAGGATCGAACACTGAAGCTTTCTTT. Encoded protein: CASSLLAGSNTEAFF.